A single sample is the source of the 8 T cell receptor beta chains below, sequenced in a study of T cells in localized non-small cell lung cancer. Sequenced by immunoSEQ multiplex PCR; TCRdb stores in-frame clones only, minus some. The table has roughly 7,300 clones, 92% seen once. The sample here was peripheral blood mononuclear cells, taken before any cancer treatment. These receptors originate from a male donor at least 60 years old with stage II lung adenocarcinoma.

This rearrangement joins TRBV5-6 to TRBJ1-3; weak D call: TRBD1 (6 bases). The germline V and J ends were trimmed by 4 bases and 5 bases, with 13 bases remaining between them. The CDR3 totals 14 residues. Germline CDR1 and CDR2: SGHDT and YYEEEE. Written as DNA, the CDR3 is TGTGCCAGCAGCGGACAGTATATACGAAACACCATATATTTT. Protein sequence: CASSGQYIRNTIYF.

The chain employs TRBV5-1 and TRBJ1-4, with D possibly matching TRBD1 (6 bases). Trimming shortened V by 3 bases and J by 4 bases, and 10 bases separated the two germline ends. The CDR3 sequence is 14 residues long. Germline CDR1 SGHRS, CDR2 YFSETQ. CDR3 nucleotides: TGCGCCAGCAGCTACTCAGGGGTTAATGAAAAACTGTTTTTT. Translation: CASSYSGVNEKLFF.

This rearrangement joins TRBV6-5 to TRBJ1-5; D gene unclear. CDR1 is MNHEY and CDR2 is SVGAGI in the germline V gene. The CDR3 runs to 15 residues. The germline V and J ends were trimmed by 7 bases and 0 bases, with 13 bases remaining between them. The CDR3 reads CASTPRGYSNQPQHF. The CDR3 region has the DNA TGTGCCAGCACCCCGCGAGGTTATAGCAATCAGCCCCAGCATTTT.

The V gene is TRBV13, the J gene TRBJ2-7; unclear D gene. The germline CDR1 and CDR2 sequences are PRHDT and FYEKMQ (reference sequence). The CDR3 has 14 residues. V gave up 8 bases and J gave up 4 bases, with 18 bases separating them. CDR3 region: CASGLNLLQYEQYF. As DNA, the CDR3 is TGTGCCAGCGGTCTAAATCTCCTCCAATACGAGCAGTACTTC. The full variable domain, in which reference TRBV13 and TRBJ2-7 provide the parts outside the CDR3, is AAGVIQSPRHLIKEKRETATLKCYPIPRHDTVYWYQQGPGQDPQFLISFYEKMQSDKGSIPDRFSAQQFSDYHSELNMSSLELGDSALYFCASGLNLLQYEQYFGPGTRLTVT.

CDR3 loop: CASRDRVGYGYTF. The CDR3 DNA follows: TGTGCCAGCAGAGACAGGGTCGGGTATGGCTACACCTTC. The chain is built from TRBV6-5 and TRBJ1-2; 7 nucleotides match TRBD1. The CDR3 sequence is 13 residues long. With 6 bases clipped from V and 5 bases from J, the junction kept 6 bases outside the gene matches. Per the germline V gene, CDR1 is MNHEY and CDR2 is SVGAGI.

The chain carries TRBV10-3 and TRBJ1-5; D is unclear. Germline assignment: CDR1 ENHRY and CDR2 SYGVKD. Trimming took off 0 bases at V and 2 bases at J, with 5 bases between the two ends. The CDR3 runs to 14 residues. CDR3 nucleotide sequence: TGTGCCATCAGTGAGTCGGGCGGCAATCAGCCCCAGCATTTT. Amino acids: CAISESGGNQPQHF.

The rearrangement links TRBV20-1 to TRBJ2-7; weak D call: TRBD2 (5 bases). V lost 3 bases and J lost 12, with 15 bases in between. CDR1 DFQATT and CDR2 SNEGSKA come from the germline V gene (reference sequence). The CDR3 has 11 amino acids. The CDR3 DNA follows: TGCAGTGCTAGCAGTCGGCAGGAGGCGTACTTC. It encodes CSASSRQEAYF.

The chain employs TRBV6-1 and TRBJ1-2; D unclear. Trimming pared 0 bases from V and 8 bases from J, leaving 4 bases between. The CDR3 sequence is 11 residues long. Germline lookup yields CDR1 MNHNS and CDR2 SASEGT. The CDR3 reads CASSEARGYTF. The CDR3 nucleotides read TGTGCCAGCAGTGAAGCGCGAGGCTACACCTTC.